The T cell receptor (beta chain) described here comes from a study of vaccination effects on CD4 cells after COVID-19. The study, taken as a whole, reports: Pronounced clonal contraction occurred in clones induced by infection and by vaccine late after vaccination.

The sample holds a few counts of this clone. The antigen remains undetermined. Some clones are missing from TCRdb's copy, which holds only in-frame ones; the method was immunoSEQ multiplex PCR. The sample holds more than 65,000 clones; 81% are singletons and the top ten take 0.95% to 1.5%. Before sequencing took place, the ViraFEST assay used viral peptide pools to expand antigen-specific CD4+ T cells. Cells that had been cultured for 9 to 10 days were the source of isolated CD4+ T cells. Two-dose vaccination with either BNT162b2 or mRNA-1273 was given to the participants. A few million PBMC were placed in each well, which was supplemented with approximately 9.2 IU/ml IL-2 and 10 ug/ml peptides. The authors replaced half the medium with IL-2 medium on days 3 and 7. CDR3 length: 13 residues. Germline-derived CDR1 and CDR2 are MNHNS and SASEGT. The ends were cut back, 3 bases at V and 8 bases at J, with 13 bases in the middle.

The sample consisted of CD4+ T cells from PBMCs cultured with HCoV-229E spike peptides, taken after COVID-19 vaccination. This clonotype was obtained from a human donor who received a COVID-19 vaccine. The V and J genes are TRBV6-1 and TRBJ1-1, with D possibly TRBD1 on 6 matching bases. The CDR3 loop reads CASSDGRGREAFF. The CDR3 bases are TGTGCCAGCAGTGACGGCAGGGGAAGGGAAGCTTTCTTT.